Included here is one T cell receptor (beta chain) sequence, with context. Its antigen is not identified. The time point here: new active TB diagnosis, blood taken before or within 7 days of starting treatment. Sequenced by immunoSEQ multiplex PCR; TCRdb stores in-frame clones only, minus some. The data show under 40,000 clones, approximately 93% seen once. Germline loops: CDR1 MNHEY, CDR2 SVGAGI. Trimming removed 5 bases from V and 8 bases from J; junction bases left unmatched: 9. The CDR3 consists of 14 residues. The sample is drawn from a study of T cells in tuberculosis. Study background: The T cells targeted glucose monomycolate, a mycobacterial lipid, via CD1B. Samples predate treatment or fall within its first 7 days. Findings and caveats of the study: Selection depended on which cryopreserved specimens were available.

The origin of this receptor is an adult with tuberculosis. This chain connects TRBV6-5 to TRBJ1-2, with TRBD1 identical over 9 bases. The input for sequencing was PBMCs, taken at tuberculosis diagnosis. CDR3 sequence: CASSTDRGISGYTF. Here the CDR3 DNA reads TGTGCCAGCAGTACCGACAGGGGGATCAGCGGCTACACCTTC.